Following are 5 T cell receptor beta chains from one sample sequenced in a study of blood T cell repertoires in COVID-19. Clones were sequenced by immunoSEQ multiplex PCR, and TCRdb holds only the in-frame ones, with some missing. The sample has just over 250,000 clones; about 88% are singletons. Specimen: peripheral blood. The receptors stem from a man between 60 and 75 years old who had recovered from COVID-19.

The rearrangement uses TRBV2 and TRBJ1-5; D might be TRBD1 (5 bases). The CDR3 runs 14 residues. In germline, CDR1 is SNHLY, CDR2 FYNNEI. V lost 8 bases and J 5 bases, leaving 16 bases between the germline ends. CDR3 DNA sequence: TGTGCCAGCTCCGGGGGAGTGGACCATCAGCCCCAGCATTTT. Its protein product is CASSGGVDHQPQHF.

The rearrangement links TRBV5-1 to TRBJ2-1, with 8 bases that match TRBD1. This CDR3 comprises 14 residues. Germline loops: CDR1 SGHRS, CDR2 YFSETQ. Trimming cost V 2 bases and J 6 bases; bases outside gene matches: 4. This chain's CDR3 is CASSFGQGRNEQFF. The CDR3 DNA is TGCGCCAGCAGCTTCGGACAGGGACGCAATGAGCAGTTCTTC.

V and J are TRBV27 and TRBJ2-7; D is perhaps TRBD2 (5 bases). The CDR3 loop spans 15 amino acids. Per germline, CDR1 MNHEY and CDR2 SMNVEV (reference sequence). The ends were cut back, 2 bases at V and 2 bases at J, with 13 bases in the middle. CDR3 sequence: CASSLEGGSTYEQYF. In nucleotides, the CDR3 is TGTGCCAGCAGTTTAGAGGGCGGGTCCACCTACGAGCAGTACTTC.

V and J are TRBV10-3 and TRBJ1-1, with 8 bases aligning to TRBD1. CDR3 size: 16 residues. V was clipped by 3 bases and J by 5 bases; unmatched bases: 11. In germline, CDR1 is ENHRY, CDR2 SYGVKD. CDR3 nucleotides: TGTGCCATCAGTGATCCCAACACAGGGGGAGGGACTGAAGCTTTCTTT. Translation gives CAISDPNTGGGTEAFF.

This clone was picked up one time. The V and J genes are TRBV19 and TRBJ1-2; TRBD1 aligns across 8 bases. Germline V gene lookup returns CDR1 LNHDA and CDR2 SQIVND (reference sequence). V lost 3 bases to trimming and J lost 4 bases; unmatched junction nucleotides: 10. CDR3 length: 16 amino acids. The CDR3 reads CASSIRTPGQAYGYTF. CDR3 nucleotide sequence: TGTGCCAGTAGTATCCGTACCCCGGGACAGGCCTATGGCTACACCTTC.